Presented here are 10 T cell receptor beta chains from one specimen sequenced in a study of shared clonotypes between healthy human individuals. Repertoires were generated with immunoSEQ multiplex PCR, while TCRdb's copy carries only in-frame clones and drops some. Of more than 450,000 clones in the sample, 79% were seen once. The sample taken for sequencing was PBMCs. The origin of the receptors is a woman aged 40 to 50 in good health. Some clones in this sample may be carry-over from other donors' samples.

V usage is TRBV28 and J usage is TRBJ2-3; no reliable D call. Germline CDR1 MDHEN, CDR2 SYDVKM. Trimming cost V 2 bases and J 4 bases, with 7 bases left between them. The CDR3 loop spans 13 amino acids. For the CDR3, the DNA is TGTGCCAGCAGTTTAAACAGCCCAGATACGCAGTATTTT. Protein sequence: CASSLNSPDTQYF. The full variable domain, in which reference TRBV28 and TRBJ2-3 provide the parts outside the CDR3, is DVKVTQSSRYLVKRTGEKVFLECVQDMDHENMFWYRQDPGLGLRLIYFSYDVKMKEKGDIPEGYSVSREKKERFSLILESASTNQTSMYLCASSLNSPDTQYFGPGTRLTVL.

The chain joins TRBV13 to TRBJ1-1; the D is unclear. Trimming took 5 bases from V and 1 from J, leaving 8 bases between them. This CDR3 comprises 13 residues. Germline CDR1 and CDR2: PRHDT and FYEKMQ (reference sequence). CDR3 in DNA: TGTGCCAGCAGCGTAACAAGGAACACTGAAGCTTTCTTT. It yields the protein CASSVTRNTEAFF.

The chain links TRBV9 to TRBJ2-3; the D gene is possibly TRBD2 (6 bases). In germline, CDR1 is SGDLS, CDR2 YYNGEE. V was pared by 4 bases and J by 3 bases, with 15 bases between. The CDR3 length is 15 residues. Written as DNA, the CDR3 is TGTGCCAGCAGCCCGATGGGGGGTGAGACAGATACGCAGTATTTT. It is translated as CASSPMGGETDTQYF.

The J gene is TRBJ2-2, the V gene TRBV7-3; possibly TRBD2 for D (6 bases). Germline CDR1 SGHTA, CDR2 FQGTGA. The CDR3 extends over 15 amino acids. Trimming shortened V by 3 bases and J by 1 base, and 9 bases separated the two germline ends. CDR3 in amino acids: CASSLGLGNTGELFF. CDR3 DNA sequence: TGTGCCAGCAGCTTGGGACTGGGGAACACCGGGGAGCTGTTTTTT.

Turning to this clone: Other DNA sequences in this specimen translate into the identical CDR3. This chain uses TRBV18 with TRBJ2-1; 11 bases match TRBD2. The CDR3 runs to 16 residues. Looked up from germline, CDR1 is KGHSH and CDR2 is LQKENI. V lost 0 bases, J lost 2 bases, and 0 bases stayed unmatched. CDR3 sequence (DNA): TGTGCCAGCTCACCACCGGGACTAGCGGCCTACAATGAGCAGTTCTTC. Protein sequence: CASSPPGLAAYNEQFF.

The J gene is TRBJ2-7, the V gene TRBV19, with 11 bases that match TRBD2. V shed 1 base, J shed 1 base, and the junction held 3 bases outside the gene matches. The CDR3 totals 16 residues. Germline assignment: CDR1 LNHDA and CDR2 SQIVND (reference sequence). CDR3 sequence: CASSIVGTSGSYEQYF. For the CDR3, the DNA is TGTGCCAGTAGTATAGTAGGGACTAGCGGTTCCTACGAGCAGTACTTC.

The chain is built from TRBV11-2 and TRBJ2-1; no reliable D call. The germline V and J ends were trimmed by 4 bases and 5 bases, with 9 bases remaining between them. CDR3 length: 13 amino acids. Germline CDR1 and CDR2: SGHAT and FQNNGV. CDR3 bases: TGTGCCAGCAGCTCATGGGTGAACAATGAGCAGTTCTTC. Translation gives CASSSWVNNEQFF.

The chain combines TRBV9 with TRBJ2-2, with a weak D call TRBD2 (5 bases). Germline V gene lookup returns CDR1 SGDLS and CDR2 YYNGEE. The CDR3 is made up of 15 amino acids. Trimming took off 0 bases at V and 2 bases at J, with 8 bases between the two ends. The CDR3 loop reads CASSVVGGNTGELFF. The CDR3 nucleotides are TGTGCCAGCAGCGTAGTAGGAGGTAACACCGGGGAGCTGTTTTTT. Full variable domain (outside the CDR3, taken from reference TRBV9 and TRBJ2-2): DSGVTQTPKHLITATGQRVTLRCSPRSGDLSVYWYQQSLDQGLQFLIQYYNGEERAKGNILERFSAQQFPDLHSELNLSSLELGDSALYFCASSVVGGNTGELFFGEGSRLTVL.

The chain recombines TRBV9 with TRBJ1-2, with TRBD1 matching 9 bases. J lost 7 bases, V lost 0 bases, and 4 bases had no gene match. Germline CDR1 and CDR2: SGDLS and YYNGEE. The CDR3 is 14 residues long. This CDR3 reads CASSVGDRDVGYTF. CDR3 in DNA: TGTGCCAGCAGCGTAGGGGACAGGGACGTTGGCTACACCTTC.

This clone was picked up a small number of times. The CDR3 region is CASSRGGDNEQFF. CDR3 nucleotide sequence: TGTGCCAGCTCAAGGGGGGGAGACAATGAGCAGTTCTTC. The chain uses TRBV7-2 and TRBJ2-1, with D tentatively TRBD2 (7 bases). From germline, CDR1 is SGHTA and CDR2 FQGNSA. CDR3 length: 13 amino acids. V dropped 8 bases and J dropped 5 bases, with 13 bases sitting between them.